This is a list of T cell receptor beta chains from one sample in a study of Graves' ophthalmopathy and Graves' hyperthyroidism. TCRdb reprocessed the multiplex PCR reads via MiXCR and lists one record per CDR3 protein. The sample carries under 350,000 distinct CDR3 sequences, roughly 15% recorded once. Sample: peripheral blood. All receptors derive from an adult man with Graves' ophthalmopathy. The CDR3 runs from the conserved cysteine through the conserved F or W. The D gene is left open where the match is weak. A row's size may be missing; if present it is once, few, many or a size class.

CSGRLAGDREQYF	TGCAGCGGCAGACTAGCGGGAGACCGCGAGCAGTACTTC	TRBV29-1	TRBJ2-7	many	TRBD2
CASSEPGQGGQPQHF	TGTGCCAGCAGTGAACCCGGACAGGGAGGCCAGCCCCAGCATTTT	TRBV6-1	TRBJ1-5	many	TRBD1
CASRMAGADTGELFF	TGTGCCAGTCGCATGGCGGGGGCGGACACCGGGGAGCTGTTTTTT	TRBV12-3/TRBV12-4	TRBJ2-2	many	.
CASSQQGSYYEQYF	TGTGCCAGCAGCCAACAGGGGTCCTACTACGAGCAGTACTTC	TRBV7-3	TRBJ2-7	.	TRBD1
CASSPPGAATYEQYF	TGTGCCAGCAGTCCCCCTGGGGCGGCTACCTACGAGCAGTACTTC	TRBV12-3/TRBV12-4	TRBJ2-7	many	.
CASSQTRGSNTGELFF	TGTGCCAGCAGCCAAACCAGGGGTTCGAACACCGGGGAGCTGTTTTTT	TRBV11-2	TRBJ2-2	many	.
CASSVGGRDQETQYF	TGTGCCAGCAGCGTAGGGGGGCGGGATCAAGAGACCCAGTACTTC	TRBV9	TRBJ2-5	many	.
CASSQEEGDGYTF	TGCGCCAGCAGCCAAGAGGAAGGGGATGGCTACACCTTC	TRBV4-1	TRBJ1-2	many	.
CASSQGALTNQPQHF	TGCGCCAGCAGCCAAGGGGCACTAACCAATCAGCCCCAGCATTTT	TRBV4-1	TRBJ1-5	many	.
CASLRPNTEAFF	TGTGCCAGCTTACGCCCCAACACTGAAGCTTTCTTT	TRBV6-2/TRBV6-3	TRBJ1-1	.	.
CASRGQGAGQPQHF	TGTGCCAGCAGGGGACAGGGGGCAGGTCAGCCCCAGCATTTT	TRBV12-3/TRBV12-4	TRBJ1-5	.	TRBD1
CASSLTTNTGELFF	TGTGCCAGCAGCCTGACAACTAACACCGGGGAGCTGTTTTTT	TRBV6-5	TRBJ2-2	many	.
CASSPRDRGSYEQYF	TGTGCCAGCAGTCCTCGGGACAGGGGCTCGTACGAGCAGTACTTC	TRBV7-9	TRBJ2-7	.	TRBD1
CASSPHNSNQPQHF	TGTGCCAGCAGCCCGCATAATAGCAATCAGCCCCAGCATTTT	TRBV28	TRBJ1-5	few	.
CASREQGSNYGYTF	TGCGCCAGCAGAGAACAGGGATCTAACTATGGCTACACCTTC	TRBV4-1	TRBJ1-2	many	.
CAWTGRSNYYEQYF	TGTGCCTGGACAGGTCGATCTAACTACTACGAGCAGTACTTC	TRBV30	TRBJ2-7	.	.
CAFEHRANSYEQYF	TGTGCGTTCGAGCACAGGGCGAACTCCTACGAGCAGTACTTC	TRBV30	TRBJ2-7	many	.
CASSPISGRAGELFF	TGTGCCAGCAGCCCTATCAGCGGGAGGGCCGGGGAGCTGTTTTTT	TRBV12-3/TRBV12-4	TRBJ2-2	many	TRBD2
CASSPQGNQPQHF	TGTGCCAGCAGCCCACAGGGGAATCAGCCCCAGCATTTT	TRBV12-3/TRBV12-4	TRBJ1-5	many	TRBD1
CASSELVETQYF	TGTGCCAGCAGTGAATTAGTCGAGACCCAGTACTTC	TRBV2	TRBJ2-5	many	.
CSARDSRGIGTGELFF	TGCAGTGCTAGAGATTCTCGGGGGATCGGCACCGGGGAGCTGTTTTTT	TRBV20-1	TRBJ2-2	many	.
CASSPGLAGPTDTQYF	TGTGCCAGCAGCCCCGGACTAGCGGGACCCACAGATACGCAGTATTTT	TRBV11-1	TRBJ2-3	many	TRBD2
CASSPVPGQPQHF	TGCGCCAGCAGCCCGGTTCCGGGACAGCCCCAGCATTTT	TRBV4-1	TRBJ1-5	many	.
CASSPPGRAGELFF	TGTGCCAGCTCACCACCGGGACGGGCCGGGGAGCTGTTTTTT	TRBV18	TRBJ2-2	many	.
CASSLAVQMNTEAFF	TGTGCCAGCAGCTTAGCGGTGCAGATGAACACTGAAGCTTTCTTT	TRBV7-2	TRBJ1-1	few	.
CATSRDRSLAEVPEAFF	TGTGCCACCAGCAGAGATCGATCCCTCGCCGAGGTACCTGAAGCTTTCTTT	TRBV15	TRBJ1-1	many	.
CASRWSGYNSPLHF	TGTGCCAGCAGGTGGTCGGGGTATAATTCACCCCTCCACTTT	TRBV12-3/TRBV12-4	TRBJ1-6	.	.
CATSRQDRRGETQYF	TGTGCCACCAGCAGACAGGACCGGAGGGGAGAGACCCAGTACTTC	TRBV15	TRBJ2-5	many	.
CASSYGGGQPQHF	TGTGCCAGCAGTTACGGGGGGGGCCAGCCCCAGCATTTT	TRBV6-2/TRBV6-3	TRBJ1-5	many	.
CASSFTSGGTDTQYF	TGTGCCAGCAGCTTCACTAGCGGGGGTACAGATACGCAGTATTTT	TRBV11-2	TRBJ2-3	many	TRBD2
CASGGGTRTDTQYF	TGTGCCAGCGGTGGAGGCACACGCACAGATACGCAGTATTTT	TRBV27	TRBJ2-3	many	.
CASSLRSGGAPYEQYF	TGTGCCAGCAGCTTAAGGTCGGGCGGGGCGCCCTACGAGCAGTACTTC	TRBV11-2	TRBJ2-7	many	.
CSASRVGAPGETQYF	TGCAGTGCTAGCAGAGTGGGCGCCCCAGGGGAGACCCAGTACTTC	TRBV20-1	TRBJ2-5	many	.
CSVEGKPEAFF	TGCAGCGTCGAAGGGAAGCCTGAAGCTTTCTTT	TRBV29-1	TRBJ1-1	many	.
CASSLAGNMDQPQHF	TGCGCCAGCAGCTTAGCAGGGAATATGGATCAGCCCCAGCATTTT	TRBV5-1	TRBJ1-5	many	.
CSVANRGNQPQHF	TGCAGCGTTGCCAACAGGGGAAATCAGCCCCAGCATTTT	TRBV29-1	TRBJ1-5	many	TRBD1
CASSQLSGGTGELFF	TGTGCCAGCAGCCAACTAAGCGGGGGCACCGGGGAGCTGTTTTTT	TRBV4-2	TRBJ2-2	many	TRBD2